The rows below give T cell receptor beta chains drawn from one sample of a study of cytomegalovirus exposure and HLA in healthy donors. Generated by immunoSEQ multiplex PCR, the TCRdb table keeps only in-frame clones and is missing some. The table includes around 140,000 clones, about 9.1% detected once. Material: PBMCs. Receptors originate from a middle-aged woman in good health and CMV-seropositive. CDR3s include the opening cysteine and the closing phenylalanine or tryptophan. The D gene is left open where the match is weak. Rows give clone size only sometimes, using once, few, many, or a class for an expanded clone.

d_call cdr3_length j_call v_call clone_size cdr3_nt cdr3_aa
NA 13 TRBJ1-1 TRBV9 NA TGTGCCAGCAGCGTACAGGGGAGCACTGAAGCTTTCTTT CASSVQGSTEAFF
TRBD1 14 TRBJ1-2 TRBV27 NA TGTGCCAGCAGTCCCTACCGGGACAGCGATGGCTACACCTTC CASSPYRDSDGYTF
NA 16 TRBJ1-6 TRBV5-5 NA TGTGCCAGCAGCTTGGTAGGACAAGGCTATAATTCACCCCTCCACTTT CASSLVGQGYNSPLHF
NA 16 TRBJ2-5 TRBV5-4 few TGTGCCAGCAGCTCGTGGGGGCGGGGAGGGGGAGAGACCCAGTACTTC CASSSWGRGGGETQYF
NA 13 TRBJ1-1 TRBV7-3 many TGTGCCAGCAGCTTAAGCAGGAACACTGAAGCTTTCTTT CASSLSRNTEAFF
NA 12 TRBJ2-7 TRBV27 few TGTGCCAGCAGTTTATTACAGGGAAGGCAGTACTTC CASSLLQGRQYF
TRBD2 14 TRBJ2-5 TRBV7-8 few TGTGCCAGCAGGTTCCGAATCTCCGGGACTAGCTCCGACTTC CASRFRISGTSSDF
NA 15 TRBJ2-2 TRBV9 NA TGTGCCAGCACCCCATCTGGGACTTTCACCGGGGAGCTGTTTTTT CASTPSGTFTGELFF
NA 14 TRBJ2-5 TRBV2 few TGTGCCAGCAGTGGGCCGGGGGTAGGAGAGACCCAGTACTTC CASSGPGVGETQYF
NA 13 TRBJ1-1 TRBV19 few TGTGCCAGTAGCTTGACAGTGAACACTGAAGCTTTCTTT CASSLTVNTEAFF
NA 14 TRBJ2-3 TRBV7-9 NA TGTGCCAGCAGCTTGGGGCAGGGGATGGAGACGGGGTATTTT CASSLGQGMETGYF
TRBD1 13 TRBJ1-1 TRBV5-1 few TGCGCCAGCAGCTTGGGGGGACAGGGTCTGGCTTTCTTT CASSLGGQGLAFF
TRBD2 16 TRBJ2-5 TRBV6-7 few TGTGCCAGCCTTCGGGGACTAGCGGGGGGAGGAGAGACCCAGTACTTC CASLRGLAGGGETQYF
NA 13 TRBJ1-3 TRBV7-2 few TGTGCCAGCAGCCCAGTTTTGGGAAACACCATATATTTT CASSPVLGNTIYF
TRBD2 18 TRBJ2-1 TRBV28 few TGTGCCAGCAGTTATCAGGGGGCTAGCGGGGGGGCCTGGAATGAGCAGTTCTTC CASSYQGASGGAWNEQFF
NA 11 TRBJ1-1 TRBV4-3 NA TGCGCCAGCAGCTCCGCCGGGTCGGCTTTCTTT CASSSAGSAFF
TRBD1 17 TRBJ2-2 TRBV4-1 few TGCGCCAGCAGCCAAGGGGGGACAGGGCGATACACCGGGGAGCTGTTTTTT CASSQGGTGRYTGELFF
TRBD1 15 TRBJ1-1 TRBV10-1 few TGCGCCAGCAGTCTGAACAGGGGGACGAGGACTGAAGCTTTCTTT CASSLNRGTRTEAFF
TRBD1 15 TRBJ2-1 TRBV7-2 NA TGTGCCAGCACCCCGGACAGGGGTGCCTACAATGAGCAGTTCTTC CASTPDRGAYNEQFF
TRBD1 18 TRBJ1-4 TRBV5-1 NA TGCGCCAGCAGCTTGAATGAGGTCAGGGGGTTAACTAATGAAAAACTGTTTTTT CASSLNEVRGLTNEKLFF